This is a list of T cell receptor beta chains from one sample in a study of T cell clonotyping in hematopoietic cell transplantation. Profiled with immunoSEQ multiplex PCR; TCRdb holds only in-frame clones, not every one. The sample includes fewer than 40,000 clones, approximately 89% seen only once; the top ten take around 1.8%. Specimen: peripheral blood mononuclear cells. All receptors derive from a woman in her thirties or forties in good health. Some clones in this sample may be carry-over from other donors' samples. Both conserved end residues are part of each CDR3. Each record gives: J gene, clone size, V gene, D gene, CDR3 protein, CDR3 DNA. The D gene is left open where the match is weak. Clone size is not always given. Where it is, it says once, few, many or a class for expanded clones.

>TRBJ1-1|once|TRBV15|TRBD1
CATSWTGDEAFF
TGTGCCACCAGCTGGACAGGGGACGAAGCTTTCTTT
>TRBJ1-2|NA|TRBV10-3|TRBD1
CATIPGQGRNGYTF
TGTGCCACAATACCGGGACAGGGGAGGAATGGCTACACCTTC
>TRBJ1-2|NA|TRBV5-6|NA
CASSRPTGPPERGF
TGTGCCAGCAGTCGCCCGACAGGTCCCCCCGAAAGGGGGTTC
>TRBJ2-7|NA|TRBV7-2|NA
CASQFGGSEQYF
TGTGCCAGCCAGTTCGGAGGGAGCGAGCAGTACTTC
>TRBJ1-4|NA|TRBV6-5|NA
CASSYRAEKLFF
TGTGCCAGCAGTTACAGAGCTGAAAAACTGTTTTTT
>TRBJ2-5|NA|TRBV28|NA
CATWPAGPEGTQYF
TGTGCCACCTGGCCGGCGGGCCCGGAGGGGACCCAGTACTTC
>TRBJ2-5|NA|TRBV10-3|NA
CAIRRDSRETQYF
TGTGCCATCAGGAGGGACTCCAGGGAGACCCAGTACTTC
>TRBJ1-2|NA|TRBV7-2|NA
CASSLSAENYGYTF
TGTGCCAGCAGCTTATCCGCAGAGAACTATGGCTACACCTTC
>TRBJ2-7|NA|TRBV6-1|NA
CASSEAPVIAHYEQYF
TGTGCCAGCAGTGAGGCCCCCGTAATAGCGCACTACGAGCAGTACTTC
>TRBJ2-7|NA|TRBV14|TRBD1
CASSPADRGRVQYF
TGTGCCAGCAGCCCCGCCGACAGGGGGCGAGTGCAGTACTTC
>TRBJ2-2|NA|TRBV29-1|TRBD1
CSVARTGNTGELFF
TGCAGCGTGGCTAGGACAGGGAACACCGGGGAGCTGTTTTTT
>TRBJ1-2|NA|TRBV29-1|TRBD1
CSVATGDGYGYTF
TGCAGCGTTGCGACAGGGGACGGGTATGGCTACACCTTC
>TRBJ1-1|NA|TRBV28|TRBD1
CATTEGQGYHTTEAFF
TGTGCCACCACAGAGGGACAGGGGTATCATACGACTGAAGCTTTCTTT
>TRBJ1-3|NA|TRBV5-1|NA
CASSLSVSSGNTIYF
TGCGCCAGCAGCTTGAGCGTGAGCTCTGGAAACACCATATATTTT
>TRBJ1-1|NA|TRBV20-1|NA
CSSDRKGIAFF
TGCAGTTCAGACAGGAAAGGGATAGCTTTCTTT
>TRBJ2-5|NA|TRBV30|NA
CAWSVWASSFGETQYF
TGTGCCTGGAGTGTATGGGCGTCTTCATTCGGGGAGACCCAGTACTTC
>TRBJ1-2|NA|TRBV9|NA
CASRGVGGWNYGYTF
TGTGCCAGCCGAGGTGTTGGGGGGTGGAACTATGGCTACACCTTC
>TRBJ1-2|NA|TRBV6-5|NA
CASTSRGENGYTF
TGTGCCAGCACCTCGAGGGGGGAAAATGGCTACACCTTC
>TRBJ1-2|once|TRBV7-2|TRBD1
CASSLEGIQGGGYTF
TGTGCCAGCAGCCTGGAGGGGATACAGGGGGGTGGCTACACCTTC
>TRBJ2-7|few|TRBV28|TRBD2
CASGGRLYEQYF
TGTGCCTCGGGGGGTCGACTCTACGAGCAGTACTTC
>TRBJ1-1|NA|TRBV27|TRBD1
CASSSQGQQDTEAFF
TGTGCCAGCAGTTCACAGGGACAGCAGGACACTGAAGCTTTCTTT
>TRBJ1-1|NA|TRBV27|NA
CASSPSQSNTEAFF
TGTGCCAGCAGCCCGAGCCAGTCGAACACTGAAGCTTTCTTT
>TRBJ2-2|NA|TRBV13|TRBD2
CASSRHLVAGQNTGELFF
TGTGCCAGCAGCCGCCACCTCGTAGCGGGACAGAACACCGGGGAGCTGTTTTTT
>TRBJ1-5|NA|TRBV28|NA
CASNLPPLSSQPQHF
TGTGCCAGCAACTTACCCCCACTATCGTCGCAGCCCCAGCATTTT
>TRBJ2-1|NA|TRBV5-1|NA
CASSSGISYNEQFF
TGCGCCAGTTCCTCAGGGATCTCCTACAATGAGCAGTTCTTC
>TRBJ1-3|NA|TRBV28|NA
CASSFQGPGNTIYF
TGTGCCAGCAGTTTCCAGGGGCCTGGAAACACCATATATTTT
>TRBJ1-1|NA|TRBV5-1|NA
CASRPVIGGDTEAFF
TGCGCCAGCAGACCAGTTATCGGCGGTGACACTGAAGCTTTCTTT
>TRBJ2-5|NA|TRBV20-1|NA
CSARQEETQYF
TGCAGTGCTAGACAAGAAGAGACCCAGTACTTC
>TRBJ2-2|NA|TRBV4-1|TRBD2
CASSRGLAGTTRTGELFF
TGCGCCAGCAGCCGAGGACTAGCGGGCACTACGCGCACCGGGGAGCTGTTTTTT
>TRBJ1-5|NA|TRBV19|NA
CASTAFRGRLNQPQHF
NA
>TRBJ2-3|NA|TRBV7-3|NA
CASSLNPGARAQYF
TGTGCCAGCAGCTTAAATCCGGGGGCGCGGGCGCAGTATTTT
>TRBJ1-5|NA|TRBV4-3|TRBD1
CASSQGNPRDRVFNQPQHF
TGCGCCAGCAGCCAAGGTAACCCCCGGGACAGGGTCTTCAATCAGCCCCAGCATTTT
>TRBJ2-1|NA|TRBV11-2|NA
CASSFERLFDNEQFF
TGTGCCAGCAGCTTTGAGAGGTTGTTTGACAATGAGCAGTTCTTC
>TRBJ2-3|NA|TRBV9|NA
CASSLRGEPSTDTQYF
TGTGCCAGCAGCTTACGCGGAGAACCTAGCACAGATACGCAGTATTTT
>TRBJ1-2|NA|TRBV6-6|NA
CASRALAANGYTF
TGTGCCAGCAGGGCCTTGGCAGCTAATGGCTACACCTTC
>TRBJ1-1|NA|TRBV7-3|NA
CASSLLGGGTEAFF
TGTGCCAGCAGCTTACTCGGGGGGGGCACTGAAGCTTTCTTT
>TRBJ1-1|NA|TRBV5-1|TRBD1
CASSRTGANTEAFF
TGCGCCAGCAGCCGCACAGGGGCCAACACTGAAGCTTTCTTT
>TRBJ2-7|NA|TRBV7-2|NA
CASSLSVASALGEQYF
TGTGCCAGCAGCTTAAGTGTGGCTAGCGCTCTAGGCGAGCAGTACTTC
>TRBJ1-2|few|TRBV7-9|NA
CASSLVGESYTF
TGTGCCAGCAGCTTAGTTGGGGAGAGCTACACCTTC
>TRBJ1-2|NA|TRBV7-8|NA
CASSLGRTNYGYTF
TGTGCCAGCAGCTTAGGCAGGACCAACTATGGCTACACCTTC
>TRBJ2-7|NA|TRBV15|NA
CATSTQGRSYEQYF
TGTGCCACCAGCACCCAGGGTCGCAGCTACGAGCAGTACTTC
>TRBJ1-1|NA|TRBV6-6|NA
CASSPPGLRGAEAFF
TGTGCCAGCAGCCCACCGGGGCTAAGAGGAGCTGAAGCTTTCTTT
>TRBJ1-2|few|TRBV7-8|NA
CASSLAEGPRGYTF
TGTGCCAGCAGCTTAGCGGAGGGCCCGCGCGGCTACACCTTC
>TRBJ2-3|NA|TRBV19|NA
CASKKGGKSSYTQYF
TGTGCCAGTAAGAAGGGCGGGAAGAGCAGCTATACGCAGTATTTT
>TRBJ1-1|NA|TRBV5-8|NA
CASSLINTEAFF
TGTGCCAGCAGCTTAATTAACACTGAAGCTTTCTTT
>TRBJ2-2|NA|TRBV4-1|TRBD2
CASSHGTSGRALISGELFF
TGCGCCAGCAGCCATGGGACTAGCGGGAGGGCCCTCATCTCCGGGGAGCTGTTTTTT
>TRBJ1-3|NA|TRBV19|NA
CASSMESQGSSGNTIYF
TGTGCCAGTAGTATGGAGTCACAGGGTTCCTCTGGAAACACCATATATTTT
>TRBJ2-7|NA|TRBV5-1|NA
CASSLDPVGVAYSYEQYF
TGCGCCAGCAGCTTGGATCCGGTGGGGGTAGCGTACTCCTACGAGCAGTACTTC
>TRBJ2-2|NA|TRBV5-1|NA
CASSQIGGDTGELFF
TGCGCCAGCAGCCAGATTGGGGGTGACACCGGGGAGCTGTTTTTT
>TRBJ1-4|NA|TRBV5-1|TRBD1
CASSTPGQGDEKLFF
TGCGCCAGCAGCACCCCGGGACAGGGGGATGAAAAACTGTTTTTT
>TRBJ1-5|few|TRBV19|NA
CASSGPGDLQPQHF
TGTGCCAGTAGTGGCCCAGGGGATCTCCAGCCCCAGCATTTT
>TRBJ2-1|once|TRBV11-2|NA
CASSFGRNDEQFF
TGTGCCAGCAGCTTTGGTAGAAACGATGAGCAGTTCTTC
>TRBJ2-1|NA|TRBV11-1|NA
CASSPARRGEQFF
TGTGCCAGCAGCCCCGCCCGGAGAGGTGAGCAGTTCTTC
>TRBJ2-7|NA|TRBV7-2|NA
CASSLDGSYEQYF
TGTGCCAGCAGCTTGGACGGCTCCTACGAGCAGTACTTC
>TRBJ2-2|NA|TRBV6-4|TRBD2
CASRTSGENGELFF
TGTGCCAGCAGGACTAGCGGGGAAAACGGGGAGCTGTTTTTT
>TRBJ1-3|NA|TRBV5-1|NA
CASSPLPGNSGNTIYF
TGCGCCAGCAGCCCACTCCCGGGGAACTCTGGAAACACCATATATTTT